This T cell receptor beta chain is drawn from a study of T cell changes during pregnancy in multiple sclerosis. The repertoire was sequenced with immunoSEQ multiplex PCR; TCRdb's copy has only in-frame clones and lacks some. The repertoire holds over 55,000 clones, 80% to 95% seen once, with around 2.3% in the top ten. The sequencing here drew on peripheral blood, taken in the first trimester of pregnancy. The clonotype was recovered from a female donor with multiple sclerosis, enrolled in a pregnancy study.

This chain's CDR3 is CAWSVFGSNQPQHF. CDR3 bases: TGTGCCTGGAGTGTATTCGGGAGCAATCAGCCCCAGCATTTT. The chain links TRBV30 to TRBJ1-5; D not resolved. The length of the CDR3 is 14 residues. Germline V gives CDR1 GTSNPN, CDR2 SVGIG (reference sequence). The germline V and J ends were trimmed by 0 bases and 1 base, with 7 bases remaining between them.